This entry concerns a single TCR beta chain. Its specificity is unknown. The junction and the germline gene differ at one end; a read error may be behind it. A modified ARM-PCR protocol with three rounds of nested PCR amplified TCRbeta. Via MiXCR, TCRdb re-called the multiplex PCR reads, giving one row per CDR3 protein. This sample carries approximately 110,000 distinct CDR3 sequences, 50% to 70% of them seen once, and the ten largest clones take about 20%. The sample originates from a study of tumor and adjacent non-tumor tissue in lung cancer. Study context: The patients, roughly eleven men and about 5 women, were roughly 30 to 85 with stage I to III disease.

Study conclusions and caveats: Tumor repertoires had a smaller top 100 clone share than normal lung. Tumor TCR diversity, when higher, was linked to shorter survival. Compared with tumor, normal lung showed significantly lower TCR diversity.

This sample's RNA came from whole unsorted tissue. Distant lung tissue was collected more than 3 cm away from the tumor edge. In germline, CDR1 is LGHNA, CDR2 YNFKEQ. The CDR3 is made up of 14 amino acids. The sample taken for sequencing was distant non-tumor lung tissue. The chain carries TRBV4-2 and TRBJ2-7, with D possibly being TRBD1 or TRBD2 (5 bases each). The TCR was taken from a man aged 55 to 69 with non-small cell lung cancer. The chain's CDR3 is CASSQPGRGGEQCF. The CDR3 bases are TGTGCCAGCAGCCAACCGGGACGGGGTGGCGAGCAGTGCTTC.